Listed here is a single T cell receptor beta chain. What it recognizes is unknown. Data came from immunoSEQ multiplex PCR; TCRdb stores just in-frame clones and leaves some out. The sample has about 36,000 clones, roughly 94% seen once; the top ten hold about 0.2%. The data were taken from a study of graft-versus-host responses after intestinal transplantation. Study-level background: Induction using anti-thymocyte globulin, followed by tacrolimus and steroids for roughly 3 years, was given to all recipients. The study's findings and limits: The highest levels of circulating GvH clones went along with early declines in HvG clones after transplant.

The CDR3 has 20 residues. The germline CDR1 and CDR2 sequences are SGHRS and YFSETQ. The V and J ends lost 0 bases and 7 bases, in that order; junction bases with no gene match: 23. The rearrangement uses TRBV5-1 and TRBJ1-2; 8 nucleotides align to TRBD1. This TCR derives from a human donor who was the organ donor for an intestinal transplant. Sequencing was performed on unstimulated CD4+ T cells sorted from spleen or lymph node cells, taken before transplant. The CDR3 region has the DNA TGCGCCAGCAGCTTGGTGCCGGGACAGGCCGGTTTGGGGCTCCTAGGTGGCTACACCTTC. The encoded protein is CASSLVPGQAGLGLLGGYTF.